These 17 T cell receptor beta chains came from one sample sequenced in a study of blood T cell repertoires in COVID-19 (dated by TCRdb to about 2020). Library preparation employed the immunoSEQ multiplex PCR assay. TCRdb holds this immuneACCESS table with in-frame rearrangements only. Some clones are missing; in checked studies, unresolved V genes explain under half, and the rest has no known cause. The sample profile shows hundreds of thousands of clones; roughly 88% of them were found once. Under 1.5% of the sample lies in the top ten. What was sequenced was peripheral blood. These receptors originate from a woman in her thirties with active or convalescent COVID-19.

The V gene is TRBV4-1, the J gene TRBJ2-2; TRBD2 is a possible D gene (6 bases). Trimming took off 0 bases at V and 6 bases at J, with 14 bases between the two ends. Germline loops: CDR1 MGHRA, CDR2 YSYEKL. The CDR3 is 16 residues long. CDR3 sequence reads: CASSQDPGLRSGELFF. Written as DNA, the CDR3 is TGCGCCAGCAGCCAAGATCCGGGACTTAGGTCCGGGGAGCTGTTTTTT.

V is TRBV28 and J is TRBJ1-1; D is ambiguous. The CDR3 is 14 residues long. The germline V gene encodes CDR1 MDHEN and CDR2 SYDVKM. Trimming shortened V by 3 bases and J by 1 base, and 9 bases separated the two germline ends. CDR3 bases: TGTGCCAGCAGTTTGGAGAATGCGAACACTGAAGCTTTCTTT. It encodes CASSLENANTEAFF.

The chain carries TRBV15 and TRBJ1-1; no firm D call. V was cut by 1 base and J by 0 bases, with 30 bases left in between. The germline V gene has CDR1 LNHNV and CDR2 YYDKDF (reference sequence). The CDR3 is 22 residues long. The CDR3, as DNA: TGTGCCACCAGCAGAGGTCGTTTGACCGCGATTCGGGAGGCGGGTTTGAACACTGAAGCTTTCTTT. Translating gives CATSRGRLTAIREAGLNTEAFF.

This chain joins TRBV4-2 and TRBJ2-3; maybe TRBD2 (6 bases). CDR3 length: 16 residues. Trimming cost V 1 base and J 4 bases, with 15 bases left between them. From germline, CDR1 is LGHNA and CDR2 YNFKEQ. The CDR3 loop reads CASSQVGGAKPDTQYF. The DNA of the CDR3 is TGTGCCAGCAGCCAAGTAGGCGGGGCGAAGCCAGATACGCAGTATTTT.

The rearrangement joins TRBV5-1 to TRBJ1-3; 9 bases are a match to TRBD1. With 5 bases clipped from V and 0 bases from J, the junction kept 6 bases outside the gene matches. In germline, CDR1 is SGHRS, CDR2 YFSETQ. The CDR3 extends over 16 amino acids. The CDR3 DNA reads as TGCGCCAGCAGTCCGGGACAGGGTCTCTCTGGAAACACCATATATTTT. Encoded protein: CASSPGQGLSGNTIYF. Full variable domain (outside the CDR3, taken from reference TRBV5-1 and TRBJ1-3): KAGVTQTPRYLIKTRGQQVTLSCSPISGHRSVSWYQQTPGQGLQFLFEYFSETQRNKGNFPGRFSGRQFSNSRSEMNVSTLELGDSALYLCASSPGQGLSGNTIYFGEGSWLTVV.

The chain has TRBV4-1 and TRBJ2-3, with 9 bases aligning to TRBD2. The CDR3 has 21 residues. Germline CDR1 is MGHRA and CDR2 is YSYEKL. The V gene end was trimmed by 0 bases and the J gene end by 0 bases; junction bases not matched to a gene: 16. Here the CDR3 DNA reads TGCGCCAGCAGCCAAGAACCGCTTAGCGGGGGTGCTTTTTGGAGCACAGATACGCAGTATTTT. It yields the protein CASSQEPLSGGAFWSTDTQYF.

This chain joins TRBV29-1 and TRBJ2-5, with a tentative D call TRBD2 (5 bases). Between the trimmed V and J ends, which lost 4 bases and 2 bases, there was a span of 8 bases. This CDR3 spans 12 amino acids. Germline CDR1 reads SQVTM; CDR2 reads ANQGSEA. CDR3 sequence reads: CSVASGQETQYF. DNA of the CDR3: TGCAGCGTTGCCTCGGGACAAGAGACCCAGTACTTC.

The CDR3 spells CASSSLTSGSMFETQYF. The CDR3 bases are TGCGCCAGCAGCTCCCTAACTAGCGGGAGCATGTTTGAGACCCAGTACTTC. The genes are TRBV5-1 and TRBJ2-5, with TRBD2 matching over 11 bases. Trimming took 3 bases from V and 5 from J; bases not matched to a gene: 12. Germline CDR1 SGHRS, CDR2 YFSETQ. The length of the CDR3 is 17 residues.

This chain connects TRBV6-6 to TRBJ1-5, with 7 bases lining up with TRBD1. V gave up 7 bases and J gave up 5 bases; unmatched junction bases: 5. Per the germline V gene, CDR1 is MNHNY and CDR2 is SVGAGI (reference sequence). The CDR3 has 13 residues. DNA for the CDR3: TGTGCCAGCAAAGGGACAGCAGATCAGCCCCAGCATTTT. It is translated as CASKGTADQPQHF.

The V call is TRBV30, the J call TRBJ1-2; no clear D. Trimming removed 5 bases from V and 7 bases from J, with 11 bases in between. Looked up from germline, CDR1 is GTSNPN and CDR2 is SVGIG (reference sequence). The CDR3 extends over 11 amino acids. The DNA for the CDR3 is TGTGCCTGGGATAGACATGGTGGCTACACCTTC. Amino acid sequence: CAWDRHGGYTF. Supplemented by reference TRBV30 and TRBJ1-2, the full variable domain reads SQTIHQWPATLVQPVGSPLSLECTVEGTSNPNLYWYRQAAGRGLQLLFYSVGIGQISSEVPQNLSASRPQDRQFILSSKKLLLSDSGFYLCAWDRHGGYTFGSGTRLTVV.

The genes are TRBV5-1 and TRBJ2-5; 7 bases fit TRBD1. Germline loops: CDR1 SGHRS, CDR2 YFSETQ. J gave up 3 bases and V 0 bases, and 5 bases lay outside the gene matches. The CDR3 sequence is 15 residues long. The CDR3 DNA reads TGCGCCAGCAGCTTGGCGCCGGACAGGAAAGAGACCCAGTACTTC. This encodes CASSLAPDRKETQYF.

The rearrangement uses TRBV7-2 and TRBJ2-1, with 11 nucleotides matching TRBD2. J was trimmed by 9 bases and V by 7 bases; bases with no gene match: 11. Germline CDR1 reads SGHTA; CDR2 reads FQGNSA. The CDR3 has 15 amino acids. CDR3 DNA: TGTGCCAGCAAAATGAGACTAGCGGGGATCGGTGAGCAGTTCTTC. Residues: CASKMRLAGIGEQFF.

CDR3 coding DNA: TGTGCCAGCAGCCAATACCCTGGTGGAGGGAGAGGAACTGAAGCTTTCTTT. This translates into CASSQYPGGGRGTEAFF. The chain uses TRBV3-1 (or the pseudogene TRBV3-2) and TRBJ1-1; D is uncertain. This CDR3 region has 17 residues. V was trimmed by 2 bases and J by 5 bases, leaving 21 bases between them. CDR1 and CDR2 from the germline V gene are LGHDT and YNNKEL (reference sequence).

The chain links TRBV28 to TRBJ2-1, with 11 positions matching TRBD2. Trimming took 4 bases from V and 6 from J; bases not matched to a gene: 8. The CDR3 covers 16 residues. Germline V gives CDR1 MDHEN, CDR2 SYDVKM. The DNA of the CDR3 is TGTGCCAGCAGTTCCCTAAGACTAGCGGGGCTCAATGAGCAGTTCTTC. This sequence encodes CASSSLRLAGLNEQFF.

V usage is TRBV6-4 and J usage is TRBJ1-1, with unresolved D. Trimming removed 4 bases from V and 1 base from J, with 7 bases in between. Germline V lookup: CDR1 MRHNA, CDR2 SNTAGT. CDR3 size: 13 residues. CDR3 coding DNA: TGTGCCAGCAGTGGAGGAGAGAACACTGAAGCTTTCTTT. It codes for CASSGGENTEAFF.

The rearrangement uses TRBV28 and TRBJ2-2, with 8 bases fitting TRBD2. In germline, CDR1 is MDHEN, CDR2 SYDVKM. The CDR3 runs to 13 residues. The V segment lost 6 bases and the J segment 5 bases; nucleotides outside the gene matches: 2. CDR3 sequence (DNA): TGTGCCAGCAGGCGGGGGGCGACCGGGGAGCTGTTTTTT. It encodes CASRRGATGELFF.

The chain uses TRBV5-1 and TRBJ2-7, with 12 bases lining up with TRBD1. This CDR3 region has 16 residues. Germline V gives CDR1 SGHRS, CDR2 YFSETQ. Germline trimming cut 4 bases from V and 3 bases from J; bases unmatched to any gene: 8. The CDR3 is CASSKTGTGGLYEQYF. CDR3 sequence (DNA): TGCGCCAGCAGCAAAACCGGGACAGGGGGCCTCTACGAGCAGTACTTC.